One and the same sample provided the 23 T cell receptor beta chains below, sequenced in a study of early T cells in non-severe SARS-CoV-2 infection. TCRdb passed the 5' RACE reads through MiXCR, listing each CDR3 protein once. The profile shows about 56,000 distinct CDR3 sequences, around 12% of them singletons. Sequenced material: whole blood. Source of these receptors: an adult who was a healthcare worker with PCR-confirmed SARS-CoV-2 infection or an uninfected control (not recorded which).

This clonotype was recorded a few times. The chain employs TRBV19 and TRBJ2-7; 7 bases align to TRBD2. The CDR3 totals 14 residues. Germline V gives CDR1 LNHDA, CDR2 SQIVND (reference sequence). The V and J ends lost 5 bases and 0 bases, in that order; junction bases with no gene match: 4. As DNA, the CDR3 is TGTGCCAGTAGTTGGAGCGGGGACTCCTACGAGCAGTACTTC. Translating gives CASSWSGDSYEQYF.

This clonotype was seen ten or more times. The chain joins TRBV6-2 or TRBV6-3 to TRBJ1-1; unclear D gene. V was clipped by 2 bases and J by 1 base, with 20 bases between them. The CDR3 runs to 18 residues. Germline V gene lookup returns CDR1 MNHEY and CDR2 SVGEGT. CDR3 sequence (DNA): TGTGCCAGCAGTTACCCATCGAAGAGAGGCGCTACGAACACTGAAGCTTTCTTT. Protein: CASSYPSKRGATNTEAFF.

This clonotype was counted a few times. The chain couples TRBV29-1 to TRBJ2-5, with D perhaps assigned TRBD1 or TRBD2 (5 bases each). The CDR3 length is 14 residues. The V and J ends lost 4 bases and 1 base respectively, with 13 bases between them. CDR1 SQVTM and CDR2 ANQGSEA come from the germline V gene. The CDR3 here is CSVVGRAAQETQYF. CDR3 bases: TGCAGCGTTGTGGGGCGGGCAGCCCAAGAGACCCAGTACTTC.

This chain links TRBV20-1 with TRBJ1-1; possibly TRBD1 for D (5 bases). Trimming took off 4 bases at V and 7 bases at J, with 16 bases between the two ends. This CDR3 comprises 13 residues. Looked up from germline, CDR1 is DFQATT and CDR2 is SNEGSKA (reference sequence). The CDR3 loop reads CSATNRGLVEAFF. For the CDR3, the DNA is TGCAGTGCTACCAATAGGGGATTGGTTGAAGCTTTCTTT.

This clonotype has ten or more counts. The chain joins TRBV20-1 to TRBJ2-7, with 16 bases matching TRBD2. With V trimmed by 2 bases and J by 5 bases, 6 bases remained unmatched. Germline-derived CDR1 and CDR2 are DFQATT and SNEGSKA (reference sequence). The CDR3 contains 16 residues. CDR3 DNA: TGCAGTGCTAGATCCGGGACTAGCGGGAGGGCCAACGAGCAGTACTTC. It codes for CSARSGTSGRANEQYF.

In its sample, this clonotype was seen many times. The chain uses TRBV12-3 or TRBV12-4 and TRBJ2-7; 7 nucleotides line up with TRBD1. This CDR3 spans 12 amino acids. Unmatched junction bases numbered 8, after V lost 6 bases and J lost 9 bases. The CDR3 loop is CASSSGQLRQYF. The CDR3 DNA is TGTGCCAGCAGCTCGGGACAGCTCAGGCAGTACTTC.

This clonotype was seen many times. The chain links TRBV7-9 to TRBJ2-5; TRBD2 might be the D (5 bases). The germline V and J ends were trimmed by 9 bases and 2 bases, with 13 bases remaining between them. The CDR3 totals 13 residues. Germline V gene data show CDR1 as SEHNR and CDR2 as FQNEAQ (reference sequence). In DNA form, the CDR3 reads TGTGCCAGTGGTCGGGGAGCTCAAGAGACCCAGTACTTC. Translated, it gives CASGRGAQETQYF.

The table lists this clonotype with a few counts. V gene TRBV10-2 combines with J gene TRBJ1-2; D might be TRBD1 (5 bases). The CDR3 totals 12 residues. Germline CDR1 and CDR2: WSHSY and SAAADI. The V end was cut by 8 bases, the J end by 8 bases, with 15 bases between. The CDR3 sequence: CASPPGEGGYTF. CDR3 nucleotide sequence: TGCGCCAGCCCCCCGGGGGAAGGGGGCTACACCTTC.

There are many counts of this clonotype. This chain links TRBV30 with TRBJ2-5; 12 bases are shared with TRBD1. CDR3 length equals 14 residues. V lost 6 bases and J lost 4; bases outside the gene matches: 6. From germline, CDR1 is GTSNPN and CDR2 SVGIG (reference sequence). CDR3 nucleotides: TGTGCCTGTAGGGGACAGGGGGCACGAGAGACCCAGTACTTC. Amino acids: CACRGQGARETQYF.

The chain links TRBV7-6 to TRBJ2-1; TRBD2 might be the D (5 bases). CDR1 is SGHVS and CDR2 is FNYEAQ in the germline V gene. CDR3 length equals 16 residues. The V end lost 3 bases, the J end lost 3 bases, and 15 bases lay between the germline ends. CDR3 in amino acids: CASSFYRLRGYNEQFF. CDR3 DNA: TGTGCCAGCAGCTTTTACCGGCTCCGGGGCTACAATGAGCAGTTCTTC.

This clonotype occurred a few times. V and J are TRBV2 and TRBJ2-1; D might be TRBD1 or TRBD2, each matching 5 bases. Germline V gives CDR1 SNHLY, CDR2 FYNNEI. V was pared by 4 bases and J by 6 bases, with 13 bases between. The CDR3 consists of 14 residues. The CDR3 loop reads CASSAGTFPNEQFF. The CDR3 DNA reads TGTGCCAGCAGTGCCGGGACCTTCCCCAATGAGCAGTTCTTC.

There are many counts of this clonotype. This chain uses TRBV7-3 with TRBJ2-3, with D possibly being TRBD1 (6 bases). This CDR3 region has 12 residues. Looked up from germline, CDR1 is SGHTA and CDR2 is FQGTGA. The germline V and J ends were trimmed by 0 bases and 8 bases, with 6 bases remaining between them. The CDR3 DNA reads TGTGCCAGCAGCTTAACAGGGGGTACGCAGTATTTT. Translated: CASSLTGGTQYF. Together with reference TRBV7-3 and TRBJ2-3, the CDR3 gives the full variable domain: GAGVSQTPSNKVTEKGKYVELRCDPISGHTALYWYRQSLGQGPEFLIYFQGTGAADDSGLPNDRFFAVRPEGSVSTLKIQRTERGDSAVYLCASSLTGGTQYFGPGTRLTVL.

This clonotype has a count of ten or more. CDR3 DNA: TGTGCCTGGAGTGACAGGAGCAATCAGCCCCAGCATTTT. Translation gives CAWSDRSNQPQHF. This chain joins TRBV30 and TRBJ1-5, with D possibly being TRBD1 (5 bases). The ends were cut back, 1 base at V and 1 base at J, with 5 bases in the middle. The CDR3 spans 13 residues. Germline assignment: CDR1 GTSNPN and CDR2 SVGIG (reference sequence).

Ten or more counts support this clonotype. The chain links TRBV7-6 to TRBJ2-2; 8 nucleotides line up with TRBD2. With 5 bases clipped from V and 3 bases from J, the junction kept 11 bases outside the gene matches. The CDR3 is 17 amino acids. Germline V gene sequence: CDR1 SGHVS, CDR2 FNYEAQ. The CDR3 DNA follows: TGTGCCAGCAGCCCTATTCCCGGGGGGGCGGACACCGGGGAGCTGTTTTTT. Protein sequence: CASSPIPGGADTGELFF.

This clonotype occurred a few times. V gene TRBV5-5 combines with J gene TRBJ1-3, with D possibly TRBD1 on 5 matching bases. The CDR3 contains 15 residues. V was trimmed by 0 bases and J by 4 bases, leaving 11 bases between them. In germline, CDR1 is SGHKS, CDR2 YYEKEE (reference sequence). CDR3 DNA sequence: TGTGCCAGCAGCTTGGGAGGGGCTGCGGGAAACACCATATATTTT. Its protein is CASSLGGAAGNTIYF. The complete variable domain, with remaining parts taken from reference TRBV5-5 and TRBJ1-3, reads DAGVTQSPTHLIKTRGQQVTLRCSPISGHKSVSWYQQVLGQGPQFIFQYYEKEERGRGNFPDRFSARQFPNYSSELNVNALLLGDSALYLCASSLGGAAGNTIYFGEGSWLTVV.

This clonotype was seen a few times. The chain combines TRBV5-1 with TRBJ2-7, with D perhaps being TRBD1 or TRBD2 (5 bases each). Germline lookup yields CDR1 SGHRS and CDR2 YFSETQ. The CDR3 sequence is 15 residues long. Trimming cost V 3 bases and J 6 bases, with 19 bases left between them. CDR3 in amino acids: CASSSAGTPRSEQYF. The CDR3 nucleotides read TGCGCCAGCAGCTCCGCCGGGACCCCGAGGAGCGAGCAGTACTTC.

The CDR3 is CASRQKMNTEAFF. DNA for the CDR3: TGTGCCAGCAGACAGAAGATGAACACTGAAGCTTTCTTT. This chain joins TRBV27 and TRBJ1-1; no clear D. V was clipped by 6 bases and J by 0 bases, with 8 bases between them. The CDR3 loop spans 13 amino acids. The germline CDR1 and CDR2 sequences are MNHEY and SMNVEV (reference sequence).

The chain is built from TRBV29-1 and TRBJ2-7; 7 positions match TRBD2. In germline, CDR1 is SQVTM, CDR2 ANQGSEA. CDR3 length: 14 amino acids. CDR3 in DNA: TGCAGTGGTGGAGGCGGGAGAGGAGGCGACGAGCAGTACTTC. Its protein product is CSGGGGRGGDEQYF.

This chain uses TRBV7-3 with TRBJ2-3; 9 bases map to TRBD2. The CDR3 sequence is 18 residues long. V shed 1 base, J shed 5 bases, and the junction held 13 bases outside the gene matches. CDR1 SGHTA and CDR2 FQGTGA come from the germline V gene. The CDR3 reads CASSLIHAGGPSVDTQYF. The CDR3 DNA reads TGTGCCAGCAGCTTAATTCATGCGGGAGGGCCCTCGGTAGATACGCAGTATTTT.

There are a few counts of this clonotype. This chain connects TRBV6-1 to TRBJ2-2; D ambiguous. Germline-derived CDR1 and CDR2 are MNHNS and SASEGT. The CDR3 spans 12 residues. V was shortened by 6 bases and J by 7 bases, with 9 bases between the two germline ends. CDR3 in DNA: TGTGCCAGCAGCCATTCGCGCGGGGAGCTGTTTTTT. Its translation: CASSHSRGELFF.

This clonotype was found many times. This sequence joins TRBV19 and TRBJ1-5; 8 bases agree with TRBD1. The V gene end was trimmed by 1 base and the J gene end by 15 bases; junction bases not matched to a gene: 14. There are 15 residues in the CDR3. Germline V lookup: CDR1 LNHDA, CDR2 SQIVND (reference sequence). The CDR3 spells CASSIGGTGGIAVHF. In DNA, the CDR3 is TGTGCCAGTAGTATAGGAGGAACAGGGGGAATTGCCGTGCATTTT. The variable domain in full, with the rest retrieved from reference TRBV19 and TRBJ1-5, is DGGITQSPKYLFRKEGQNVTLSCEQNLNHDAMYWYRQDPGQGLRLIYYSQIVNDFQKGDIAEGYSVSREKKESFPLTVTSAQKNPTAFYLCASSIGGTGGIAVHFGDGTRLSIL.

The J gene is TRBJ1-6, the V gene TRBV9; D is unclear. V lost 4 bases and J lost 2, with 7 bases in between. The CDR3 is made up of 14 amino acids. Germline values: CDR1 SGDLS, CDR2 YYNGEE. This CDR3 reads CASSRGAYNSPLHF. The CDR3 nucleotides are TGTGCCAGCAGCCGTGGCGCCTATAATTCACCCCTCCACTTT.

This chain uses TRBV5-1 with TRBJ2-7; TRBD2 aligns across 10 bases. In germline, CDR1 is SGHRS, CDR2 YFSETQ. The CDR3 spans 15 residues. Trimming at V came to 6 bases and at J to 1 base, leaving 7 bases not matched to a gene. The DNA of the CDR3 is TGCGCCAGCAACCCACTAGCGGGGATGTCCTACGAGCAGTACTTC. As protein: CASNPLAGMSYEQYF.